Listed here are 10 T cell receptor beta chains from one sample, sequenced in a study of T cell responses to AZD1222 COVID-19 vaccine. The data were produced by immunoSEQ multiplex PCR, yet TCRdb's version contains in-frame clones alone and is incomplete. The data hold some 160,000 clones, with about 90% observed a single time. The sequencing used peripheral blood, collected on day 0 of AZD1222 vaccination. Receptors originate from an adult in good health.

The CDR3 DNA sequence: TGTGCCAGCAGCGGAGACAGGTCCAATGAGCAGTTCTTC. It yields the protein CASSGDRSNEQFF. This chain links TRBV2 with TRBJ2-1; perhaps TRBD1 as D (6 bases). Germline lookup yields CDR1 SNHLY and CDR2 FYNNEI. The CDR3 has 13 amino acids. Trimming stripped 6 bases from V and 6 bases from J, with 12 bases between. The full variable domain, with the rest looked up from reference TRBV2 and TRBJ2-1, is EPEVTQTPSHQVTQMGQEVILRCVPISNHLYFYWYRQILGQKVEFLVSFYNNEISEKSEIFDDQFSVERPDGSNFTLKIRSTKLEDSAMYFCASSGDRSNEQFFGPGTRLTVL.

The genes are TRBV27 and TRBJ2-3; TRBD1 matches at 8 bases. CDR1 is MNHEY and CDR2 is SMNVEV in the germline V gene (reference sequence). The CDR3 loop spans 15 amino acids. V was clipped by 3 bases and J by 4 bases; unmatched bases: 6. The CDR3 is CASSFQGAWADTQYF. CDR3 DNA sequence: TGTGCCAGCAGTTTTCAGGGGGCTTGGGCAGATACGCAGTATTTT.

The chain combines TRBV29-1 with TRBJ2-7, with D possibly being TRBD1 (6 bases). Germline V gives CDR1 SQVTM, CDR2 ANQGSEA. The germline V and J ends were trimmed by 4 bases and 7 bases, with 17 bases remaining between them. This CDR3 contains 13 residues. DNA for the CDR3: TGCAGCGTTGCCTCGCAGGGGCGCGGGGAGCAGTACTTC. Amino acids: CSVASQGRGEQYF.

The J gene is TRBJ1-4, the V gene TRBV19; 7 nucleotides line up with TRBD1. The CDR3 totals 14 residues. V trimming: 5 bases; J trimming: 7 bases; junction bases outside the gene matches: 7. Germline V CDR1 and CDR2: LNHDA, SQIVND (reference sequence). The DNA for the CDR3 is TGTGCCAGTAGTGTACAGGGGAATAGTGAAAAACTGTTTTTT. Translated: CASSVQGNSEKLFF.

The V call is TRBV15, the J call TRBJ1-1; the match to TRBD1 covers 7 bases. Germline CDR1 reads LNHNV; CDR2 reads YYDKDF (reference sequence). The CDR3 contains 16 residues. J lost 4 bases, V lost 2 bases, and 10 bases had no gene match. As DNA, the CDR3 is TGTGCCACCAGCAGACCCCGGGACAGTCGGGTCACTGAAGCTTTCTTT. Translating it yields CATSRPRDSRVTEAFF.

This clone was seen more than once but under ten times. The rearrangement joins TRBV3-1 (or the pseudogene TRBV3-2) to TRBJ2-5; D unresolved. With 4 bases removed from V and 2 bases from J, the gap between germline ends came to 2 bases. CDR3 length: 11 residues. The germline V gene encodes CDR1 LGHDT and CDR2 YNNKEL (reference sequence). The CDR3 nucleotides read TGTGCCAGCAGCCGTCAAGAGACCCAGTACTTC. Its protein product is CASSRQETQYF.

J is TRBJ1-2 and V is TRBV5-6; D uncertain. The ends were cut back, 3 bases at V and 3 bases at J, with 3 bases in the middle. Germline-derived CDR1 and CDR2 are SGHDT and YYEEEE. The CDR3 is made up of 11 amino acids. DNA for the CDR3: TGTGCCAGCAGCTCCTACTATGGCTACACCTTC. Protein sequence: CASSSYYGYTF.

The chain couples TRBV5-1 to TRBJ2-7; the D gene could be TRBD1 or TRBD2 (5 bases each). Germline V lookup: CDR1 SGHRS, CDR2 YFSETQ. The CDR3 is 20 residues long. Between the trimmed V and J ends, which lost 0 bases and 3 bases, there was a span of 28 bases. The CDR3 nucleotides read TGCGCCAGCAGCTTGGCTTTAGGGACCAGGACCACTCGAAATAACTACGAGCAGTACTTC. Its protein is CASSLALGTRTTRNNYEQYF.

This sequence joins TRBV6-1 and TRBJ2-1, with D perhaps matching TRBD2 (6 bases). There are 15 residues in the CDR3. Germline V gene lookup returns CDR1 MNHNS and CDR2 SASEGT. Between the trimmed V and J ends, which lost 6 bases and 0 bases, there was a span of 12 bases. The CDR3 DNA is TGTGCCAGCAGGGAGGGGTTTAGCTCCTACAATGAGCAGTTCTTC. Translation: CASREGFSSYNEQFF.

Turning to this clone: This may stem from a read error, because a much larger clone lies one nucleotide away. The chain joins TRBV4-2 to TRBJ2-6; 8 nucleotides line up with TRBD2. The CDR3 extends over 16 amino acids. The V gene end was trimmed by 11 bases and the J gene end by 2 bases; junction bases not matched to a gene: 11. Germline loops: CDR1 LGHNA, CDR2 YNFKEQ. This CDR3 is CARGGNMGAGANVLTF. The CDR3 DNA is TGTGCCCGCGGGGGGAATATGGGGGCTGGGGCCAACGTCCTGACTTTC.